This TCR beta chain stems from a study of T cell changes during pregnancy in multiple sclerosis. The CDR3 contains 16 residues. The J segment lost 0 bases and the V segment lost 0 bases, leaving 5 bases of the junction unmatched. Germline V CDR1 and CDR2: SGHNT, YYREEE (reference sequence). Profiling relied on immunoSEQ multiplex PCR, and the TCRdb table lists in-frame clones only, not all of them. The table records approximately 41,000 clones, about 90% of them present only once. The origin of this receptor is a female donor with multiple sclerosis, enrolled in a pregnancy study. The sample consisted of CD8+ T cells from peripheral blood mononuclear cells, taken in the first trimester of pregnancy. This chain uses TRBV5-4 with TRBJ1-2; 7 bases are shared with TRBD1. As DNA, the CDR3 is TGTGCCAGCAGCTTGGGGGGGACAGAAACTAACTATGGCTACACCTTC. Translating gives CASSLGGTETNYGYTF.